This T cell receptor beta chain was recovered during a study of response to subunit inactivated influenza vaccine. Study results and limitations: Authors proposed each seasonal influenza vaccination draws in few new T cells.

A note on this clonotype: The antigen remains unidentified.

Germline-derived CDR1 and CDR2 are DFQATT and SNEGSKA (reference sequence). Trimming removed 0 bases from V and 10 bases from J, with 19 bases in between. This CDR3 is built from 15 residues. MiXCR, applied by TCRdb to the RT-PCR reads, yields one record per CDR3 protein. The sample consists of under 950,000 distinct CDR3 sequences, 21% of them appearing once. V is TRBV20-1 and J is TRBJ1-5; D gene ambiguous. This sequence was found in a man aged 45-60 years who received an inactivated influenza vaccine. This material consisted of PBMCs from blood, taken around 5 days after vaccination. CDR3 region: CSARDSRTVTRPQHF. CDR3 nucleotide sequence: TGCAGTGCTAGAGATAGTCGGACGGTCACAAGACCCCAGCATTTT.